The sequence of this T cell receptor beta chain was determined in a study of blood T cell repertoires in COVID-19. Whole-study context: Acute and convalescent COVID-19 samples came from the United States, Italy and Spain. PBMCs, B-cell-depleted T cells, or T cells provided the cDNA or gDNA that made up the material.

The CDR3 is 11 amino acids. With 4 bases removed from V and 6 bases from J, the gap between germline ends came to 5 bases. Germline V gene data show CDR1 as MNHEY and CDR2 as SVGAGI. Assay used: immunoSEQ multiplex PCR; TCRdb lists only in-frame clones, some missing. Among some 300,000 clones listed, 86% were seen once. Enrolled during active infection, Seattle patients were then followed longitudinally. J is TRBJ2-3 and V is TRBV6-5, with D uncertain. Sample: peripheral blood. This TCR was recovered from a woman in her sixties or seventies with COVID-19, enrolled during active disease. The CDR3 region has the DNA TGTGCCAGCAGTTTTATTGATACGCAGTATTTT. As protein: CASSFIDTQYF.